The next 14 T cell receptor beta chains were all read from a single sample in a study of STAT5B mutations in CD4+ large granular lymphocyte leukemia. Method: immunoSEQ multiplex PCR; TCRdb's copy keeps in-frame clones and lacks some. The data contain about 2,700 clones, 79% of them singletons. The source material was PBMCs. The receptors here all came from a woman aged 65 to 85 with CD4+ T-cell large granular lymphocyte leukemia.

This chain uses TRBV9 with TRBJ1-1; D is unclear. V lost 3 bases and J 4 bases, leaving 13 bases between the germline ends. The CDR3 extends over 14 amino acids. The germline V gene encodes CDR1 SGDLS and CDR2 YYNGEE. CDR3 protein: CASSARDRGTEAFF. DNA of the CDR3: TGTGCCAGCAGCGCCCGGGATCGGGGCACTGAAGCTTTCTTT.

The J gene is TRBJ2-6, the V gene TRBV7-9, with TRBD2 as a possible D gene (7 bases). The CDR3 extends over 17 amino acids. Deletions cut 5 bases from V and 4 bases from J, with 18 bases between. Germline V CDR1 and CDR2: SEHNR, FQNEAQ (reference sequence). CDR3 sequence reads: CASSGGGLGSGANVLTF. The CDR3 coding sequence is TGTGCCAGCAGCGGGGGGGGGCTAGGGTCAGGGGCCAACGTCCTGACTTTC.

This chain connects TRBV11-1 to TRBJ2-1, with TRBD2 matching 10 bases. V gave up 5 bases and J gave up 8 bases; unmatched junction bases: 9. Per the germline V gene, CDR1 is SGHAT and CDR2 is FQDESV (reference sequence). The length of the CDR3 is 15 residues. For the CDR3, the DNA is TGTGCCAGCAGCGCCGGACTAGCGGTATCGGATGAGCAGTTCTTC. It is translated as CASSAGLAVSDEQFF.

The chain has TRBV4-2 and TRBJ2-4; TRBD1 might be the D (5 bases). Germline V lookup: CDR1 LGHNA, CDR2 YNFKEQ. Deletions cut 1 base from V and 1 base from J, with 20 bases between. The CDR3 is 19 amino acids. This CDR3 reads CASSQVVLRGLRAKNIQYF. As DNA, the CDR3 is TGTGCCAGCAGCCAAGTTGTGCTTAGGGGATTAAGGGCCAAAAACATTCAGTACTTC.

This clone has just a few counts. This chain joins TRBV7-9 and TRBJ1-1; possible D gene TRBD1, 5 bases. The CDR3 runs to 11 residues. The V gene lost 6 bases and the J gene lost 6 bases, with 8 bases spanning the gap. Germline CDR1 and CDR2: SEHNR and FQNEAQ (reference sequence). The CDR3 DNA sequence: TGTGCCAGCAGTGAAGGGGCTGAAGCTTTCTTT. It specifies CASSEGAEAFF.

This clone was seen a handful of times. The rearrangement joins TRBV10-2 to TRBJ2-2; D not resolved. Germline V gene data show CDR1 as WSHSY and CDR2 as SAAADI. This CDR3 has 13 amino acids. Trimming left V 0 bases short and J 5 bases short, with 4 bases between. The CDR3 reads CASSESGTGELFF. The CDR3 bases are TGCGCCAGCAGTGAGTCGGGGACCGGGGAGCTGTTTTTT.

The chain combines TRBV7-2 with TRBJ2-1; TRBD2 agrees at 7 bases. CDR3 length equals 15 residues. The V and J ends lost 3 bases and 0 bases, in that order; junction bases with no gene match: 2. CDR1 and CDR2 from the germline V gene are SGHTA and FQGNSA. The CDR3 DNA follows: TGTGCCAGCAGCTTGGGACTAAACTCCTACAATGAGCAGTTCTTC. It is translated as CASSLGLNSYNEQFF. The whole variable domain, remainder taken from reference TRBV7-2 and TRBJ2-1, is GAGVSQSPSNKVTEKGKDVELRCDPISGHTALYWYRQSLGQGLEFLIYFQGNSAPDKSGLPSDRFSAERTGGSVSTLTIQRTQQEDSAVYLCASSLGLNSYNEQFFGPGTRLTVL.

This chain connects TRBV5-1 to TRBJ1-4, with a weak D call TRBD1 (5 bases). Germline CDR1 SGHRS, CDR2 YFSETQ. V was shortened by 4 bases and J by 10 bases, with 20 bases between the two germline ends. The CDR3 has 15 residues. Here the CDR3 reads CASSMGRDASGKLFF. In DNA, the CDR3 is TGCGCCAGCAGCATGGGACGGGACGCCAGCGGAAAACTGTTTTTT.

The chain couples TRBV4-1 to TRBJ2-7; D perhaps matches TRBD1 (6 bases). CDR3 size: 13 residues. V was cut by 3 bases and J by 6 bases, with 12 bases left in between. Per germline, CDR1 MGHRA and CDR2 YSYEKL. The CDR3, as DNA: TGCGCCAGCAGCCAGGGGGCGGCCGGCGAGCAGTACTTC. Residues: CASSQGAAGEQYF.

The chain carries TRBV9 and TRBJ1-1, with no clear D. This CDR3 is built from 14 residues. The ends were cut back, 4 bases at V and 4 bases at J, with 14 bases in the middle. CDR1 is SGDLS and CDR2 is YYNGEE in the germline V gene. CDR3 bases: TGTGCCAGCAGCCAACCGGCCCGGGGCACTGAAGCTTTCTTT. This sequence encodes CASSQPARGTEAFF.

V and J are TRBV7-2 and TRBJ1-5; D is unclear. Germline values: CDR1 SGHTA, CDR2 FQGNSA. Trimming took 5 bases from V and 4 from J, leaving 9 bases between them. This CDR3 is 13 amino acids long. The CDR3 reads CASSLGQNQPQHF. The CDR3 DNA is TGTGCCAGCAGCCTTGGGCAGAATCAGCCCCAGCATTTT. Variable domain in full (rest from reference TRBV7-2 and TRBJ1-5): GAGVSQSPSNKVTEKGKDVELRCDPISGHTALYWYRQSLGQGLEFLIYFQGNSAPDKSGLPSDRFSAERTGGSVSTLTIQRTQQEDSAVYLCASSLGQNQPQHFGDGTRLSIL.

This chain joins TRBV7-3 and TRBJ1-2; weak D call: TRBD1 (5 bases). Germline CDR1 reads SGHTA; CDR2 reads FQGTGA. The CDR3 sequence is 15 residues long. The V end was cut by 2 bases, the J end by 6 bases, with 16 bases between. For the CDR3, the DNA is TGTGCCAGCAGCTTAGGGACTCGTGGAGACCATGGCTACACCTTC. As protein: CASSLGTRGDHGYTF.

The chain uses TRBV21-1 and TRBJ1-1. TRBV21-1 counts as a pseudogene. CDR3 size: 12 residues. The CDR3 DNA sequence: TGTGCCAGCAGCAAAGGACGGGATGAAGCTTTCTTT. This codes for CASSKGRDEAFF.

J is TRBJ2-1 and V is TRBV9; D possibly corresponds to TRBD1 (5 bases). CDR3 length: 13 residues. The germline gives CDR1 SGDLS, CDR2 YYNGEE. Trimming took 4 bases from V and 6 from J, leaving 11 bases between them. The CDR3 protein is CASSTTQGNEQFF. The CDR3 coding sequence is TGTGCCAGCAGCACCACCCAGGGCAATGAGCAGTTCTTC.